The present TCR beta chain was sequenced within a study of CD8 T cells in Susac syndrome. It was with random hexamers that 0.5 to 1 ug RNA was reverse transcribed. TCRdb processed the immunoSEQ multiplex PCR reads anew with MiXCR; each CDR3 protein has one entry. The sample carries tens of thousands of distinct CDR3 sequences, roughly 95% recorded once. The receptor was derived from a human donor with multiple sclerosis. The sequencing input was CD8+ T cells from PBMCs.

CDR3 sequence reads: CSVHVADSYEQYF. For the CDR3, the DNA is TGCAGCGTCCATGTGGCGGATTCCTACGAGCAGTACTTC. V usage is TRBV29-1 and J usage is TRBJ2-7; D is ambiguous. Germline lookup yields CDR1 SQVTM and CDR2 ANQGSEA. The CDR3 is 13 residues long. V lost 6 bases to trimming and J lost 1 base, with 13 bases between them.